This T cell receptor (beta chain) was identified during a study of cytomegalovirus exposure and HLA in healthy donors. Study-level points and caveats: Specificity for CMV antigens was confirmed in vitro for a few of the CMV-associated chains. A list of around 150 TCR beta chains associated with cytomegalovirus was given. Donors were assumed by presence/absence analyses to have roughly uniform sequencing depth.

This clone was seen a single time. No antigen is known for it. A multiplex PCR was run with 60 Vbeta primers and 13 Jbeta primers. Using immunoSEQ multiplex PCR, the repertoire was profiled, and TCRdb retains in-frame clones only, with some absent. Of some 190,000 clones listed, roughly 87% are singletons. The junction had 6 bases not matched to a gene; V was cut back by 3 bases and J by 2 bases. The germline V gene has CDR1 SGHRS and CDR2 YFSETQ. This CDR3 contains 15 residues. The chain combines TRBV5-1 with TRBJ2-3, with 7 bases matching TRBD2. Source material: PBMCs. The source of this sequence is a middle-aged man in good health and CMV-seronegative. The CDR3 loop reads CASSSGTTVTDTQYF. DNA of the CDR3: TGCGCCAGCAGCTCCGGGACTACCGTCACAGATACGCAGTATTTT.